The clone carrying this T cell receptor beta chain was seen just once. Original methodology: Counts of nucleated cells, estimated from reference gene primer amplification, were obtained. The repertoire was sequenced with immunoSEQ multiplex PCR; TCRdb's copy has only in-frame clones and lacks some. V and J calls plus clone size are reproduced from that table; the DNA served to infer D and trimming. The sample lists about 220,000 clones, around 84% occurring once. The data are from a study of blood T cell repertoires in COVID-19. About the research overall: Researchers got acute and convalescent COVID-19 samples from the United States, Italy and Spain. The cDNA or gDNA used as material had been derived from T cells, B-cell-depleted T cells, or PBMCs.

V lost 6 bases, J lost 2 bases, and 10 bases stayed unmatched. CDR1 MNHEY and CDR2 SMNVEV come from the germline V gene (reference sequence). CDR3 length: 17 amino acids. The sequence was collected from a human donor in a cohort sampled during active COVID-19. The chain carries TRBV27 and TRBJ2-6; 7 positions match TRBD2. Sequenced input: peripheral blood. CDR3 DNA sequence: TGTGCCAGCAGAGGACGGGGAGGGAGGCCTGGGGCCAACGTCCTGACTTTC. This sequence encodes CASRGRGGRPGANVLTF.